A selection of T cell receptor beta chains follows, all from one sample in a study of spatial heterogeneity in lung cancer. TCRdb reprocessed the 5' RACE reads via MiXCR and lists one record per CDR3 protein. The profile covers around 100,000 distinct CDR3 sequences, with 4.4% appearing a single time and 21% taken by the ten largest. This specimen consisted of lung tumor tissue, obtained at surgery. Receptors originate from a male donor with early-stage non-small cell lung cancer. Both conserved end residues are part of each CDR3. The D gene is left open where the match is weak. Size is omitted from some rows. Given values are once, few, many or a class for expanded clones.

CDR3: CSARDAGSGNTIYF
DNA: TGCAGTGCTAGAGATGCGGGGAGTGGAAACACCATATATTTT
V: TRBV20-1
J: TRBJ1-3
D: NA
size: many

CDR3: CASSQGLADINIQYF
DNA: TGTGCCAGCAGCCAAGGACTAGCGGATATAAACATTCAGTACTTC
V: TRBV14
J: TRBJ2-4
D: TRBD2
size: many

CDR3: CSARDGFGGVYNEQFF
DNA: TGCAGTGCTAGGGACGGCTTCGGCGGGGTTTACAATGAGCAGTTCTTC
V: TRBV20-1
J: TRBJ2-1
D: NA
size: many

CDR3: CASSLATGLSYEQYF
DNA: TGTGCCAGCAGCTTAGCTACCGGCCTCTCCTACGAGCAGTACTTC
V: TRBV11-2
J: TRBJ2-7
D: NA
size: many

CDR3: CASSHAGKSPNEQFF
DNA: TGTGCCAGCAGCCATGCAGGAAAAAGTCCCAATGAGCAGTTCTTC
V: TRBV3-1
J: TRBJ2-1
D: NA
size: many

CDR3: CASQPPGPRNEQFF
DNA: TGTGCCAGCCAGCCTCCGGGACCACGCAATGAGCAGTTCTTC
V: TRBV28
J: TRBJ2-1
D: NA
size: many

CDR3: CASSLSSPTGEGNQPQHF
DNA: TGCGCCAGCAGCTTAAGCAGCCCGACAGGGGAAGGCAATCAGCCCCAGCATTTT
V: TRBV5-1
J: TRBJ1-5
D: TRBD1
size: NA

CDR3: CASRYRVNTEAFF
DNA: TGTGCCAGCAGATACAGGGTGAACACTGAAGCTTTCTTT
V: TRBV28
J: TRBJ1-1
D: NA
size: many

CDR3: CASKNPVTGYEQYF
DNA: TGTGCCAGCAAAAATCCAGTGACAGGGTACGAGCAGTACTTC
V: TRBV28
J: TRBJ2-7
D: TRBD1
size: many

CDR3: CASSLGGSEYNEQFF
DNA: TGTGCCAGCAGTTTAGGGGGGAGTGAATACAATGAGCAGTTCTTC
V: TRBV12-3/TRBV12-4
J: TRBJ2-1
D: NA
size: many

CDR3: CASSVKGLAGLDEQFF
DNA: TGTGCCAGCAGTGTTAAGGGACTAGCGGGATTGGATGAGCAGTTCTTC
V: TRBV2
J: TRBJ2-1
D: TRBD2
size: many

CDR3: CASSSSSSRYEQYF
DNA: TGCGCCAGCAGCTCCTCTTCCTCCCGTTACGAGCAGTACTTC
V: TRBV10-1
J: TRBJ2-7
D: NA
size: many

CDR3: CASSSKALTGTDTQYF
DNA: TGTGCCAGCAGTTCGAAAGCCCTCACGGGCACAGATACGCAGTATTTT
V: TRBV27
J: TRBJ2-3
D: NA
size: few

CDR3: CASSQTEFSPLHF
DNA: TGCGCCAGCAGCCAAACGGAGTTCTCACCCCTCCACTTT
V: TRBV5-1
J: TRBJ1-6
D: NA
size: many

CDR3: CASSSGLAGGQETQYF
DNA: TGTGCTAGCAGCTCCGGACTAGCGGGAGGACAAGAGACCCAGTACTTC
V: TRBV7-7
J: TRBJ2-5
D: TRBD2
size: many